The 25 T cell receptor beta chains listed next were all sequenced from one sample in a study of Tregs in tolerant kidney transplant recipients. The table came from immunoSEQ multiplex PCR; TCRdb's copy has only in-frame clones and leaves some out. The sample yields around 230,000 clones, 84% seen once. The sequencing sample was made of CD4+ T cells from blood. The source is a human donor in good health.

The chain carries TRBV5-1 and TRBJ2-6, with D perhaps given as TRBD1 or TRBD2 (6 bases each). V lost 0 bases to trimming and J lost 2 bases, with 12 bases between them. Germline CDR1 and CDR2: SGHRS and YFSETQ. This CDR3 contains 17 residues. The CDR3 spells CASSLGPEGAGANVLTF. CDR3 nucleotides: TGCGCCAGCAGCTTGGGCCCGGAGGGGGCTGGGGCCAACGTCCTGACTTTC.

J is TRBJ1-3 and V is TRBV7-2; 10 bases map to TRBD1. The CDR3 contains 16 residues. Looked up from germline, CDR1 is SGHTA and CDR2 is FQGNSA. The V gene end was trimmed by 1 base and the J gene end by 6 bases; junction bases not matched to a gene: 6. CDR3 protein: CASSLVVGQGLNTIYF. For the CDR3, the DNA is TGTGCCAGCAGCTTAGTTGTGGGACAGGGGTTAAACACCATATATTTT.

This clone occurred once. The chain joins TRBV5-1 to TRBJ1-1; D is undetermined. Deletions cut 3 bases from V and 0 bases from J, with 6 bases between. This CDR3 has 13 residues. Germline lookup yields CDR1 SGHRS and CDR2 YFSETQ. In nucleotides, the CDR3 is TGCGCCAGCAGCTCTTCACTGAACACTGAAGCTTTCTTT. This gives the protein CASSSSLNTEAFF.

The V gene is TRBV6-5, the J gene TRBJ2-7, with D uncertain. The CDR3 spans 13 residues. Trimming took off 7 bases at V and 4 bases at J, with 14 bases between the two ends. The germline CDR1 and CDR2 sequences are MNHEY and SVGAGI. CDR3 DNA: TGTGCCAGCAACCTAGACGGAAGATACGAGCAGTACTTC. This codes for CASNLDGRYEQYF.

The V gene is TRBV7-8, the J gene TRBJ2-4; 13 bases are a match to TRBD2. The ends lost 5 bases at V and 2 bases at J; junction bases unmatched: 12. The CDR3 spans 19 residues. Per the germline V gene, CDR1 is SGHVS and CDR2 is FQNEAQ. In DNA form, the CDR3 reads TGTGCCAGCAGCGCCACTAGCGGGAGGGCCAGAGTCTCCAAAAACATTCAGTACTTC. Translating it yields CASSATSGRARVSKNIQYF.

A single count supports this clone. The chain joins TRBV20-1 to TRBJ2-5, with D hard to call. Trimming took off 4 bases at V and 10 bases at J, with 13 bases between the two ends. CDR3 size: 11 residues. CDR1 and CDR2 from the germline V gene are DFQATT and SNEGSKA (reference sequence). CDR3 region: CSATPLDVQYF. CDR3 nucleotides: TGCAGTGCTACACCCTTGGACGTCCAGTACTTC.

This chain links TRBV10-2 with TRBJ1-3; D unresolved. The CDR3 consists of 11 residues. The V end was cut by 7 bases, the J end by 4 bases, with 5 bases between. Germline assignment: CDR1 WSHSY and CDR2 SAAADI. CDR3 sequence reads: CASKSGNTIYF. In DNA form, the CDR3 reads TGCGCCAGCAAATCCGGAAACACCATATATTTT.

CDR3 residues: CASSLGMSTDTQYF. The CDR3 DNA sequence: TGCGCCAGCAGCTTGGGGATGAGCACAGATACGCAGTATTTT. The V and J genes are TRBV5-1 and TRBJ2-3, with no clear D. The CDR3 has 14 amino acids. Germline V gene sequence: CDR1 SGHRS, CDR2 YFSETQ. Trimming left V 0 bases short and J 0 bases short, with 5 bases between.

The chain recombines TRBV19 with TRBJ1-1; a possible D gene is TRBD1 (5 bases). The length of the CDR3 is 14 residues. Germline V lookup: CDR1 LNHDA, CDR2 SQIVND (reference sequence). Trimming stripped 7 bases from V and 0 bases from J, with 12 bases between. The CDR3 loop is CASIRQGVNTEAFF. The DNA for the CDR3 is TGTGCCAGTATCCGTCAGGGTGTGAACACTGAAGCTTTCTTT.

Turning to this clone: Other DNA variants within this sample encode the same CDR3. The chain has TRBV18 and TRBJ2-3, with no clear D. The CDR3 extends over 13 amino acids. V lost 0 bases and J 0 bases, leaving 1 base between the germline ends. Germline values: CDR1 KGHSH, CDR2 LQKENI. The CDR3 coding sequence is TGTGCCAGCTCACCACCCAGCACAGATACGCAGTATTTT. Translated, it gives CASSPPSTDTQYF. The whole variable domain, remainder taken from reference TRBV18 and TRBJ2-3, is NAGVMQNPRHLVRRRGQEARLRCSPMKGHSHVYWYRQLPEEGLKFMVYLQKENIIDESGMPKERFSAEFPKEGPSILRIQQVVRGDSAAYFCASSPPSTDTQYFGPGTRLTVL.

This chain uses TRBV5-6 with TRBJ1-4; the match to TRBD1 covers 8 bases. With 0 bases clipped from V and 0 bases from J, the junction kept 4 bases outside the gene matches. Germline loops: CDR1 SGHDT, CDR2 YYEEEE. The CDR3 is made up of 17 amino acids. This CDR3 reads CASSLADRGPTNEKLFF. As DNA, the CDR3 is TGTGCCAGCAGCTTGGCCGACAGGGGCCCAACTAATGAAAAACTGTTTTTT. The whole variable domain, filled in from reference TRBV5-6 and TRBJ1-4, reads DAGVTQSPTHLIKTRGQQVTLRCSPKSGHDTVSWYQQALGQGPQFIFQYYEEEERQRGNFPDRFSGHQFPNYSSELNVNALLLGDSALYLCASSLADRGPTNEKLFFGSGTQLSVL.

Only a few counts were recorded for this clone. The rearrangement links TRBV5-6 to TRBJ1-2; a possible D gene is TRBD1 (5 bases). V shed 0 bases and J shed 4 bases, with 16 bases lying between them. The CDR3 covers 16 residues. Germline V gives CDR1 SGHDT, CDR2 YYEEEE. In nucleotides, the CDR3 is TGTGCCAGCAGCTTGGCCGCGGGGGATGTGGGCTATGGCTACACCTTC. Protein: CASSLAAGDVGYGYTF.

This rearrangement joins TRBV7-3 to TRBJ2-7, with D unclear. The ends were cut back, 5 bases at V and 0 bases at J, with 8 bases in the middle. This CDR3 spans 13 amino acids. CDR1 and CDR2 from the germline V gene are SGHTA and FQGTGA. The CDR3 DNA reads as TGTGCCAGCAGCCTGGCAAGCTCCTACGAGCAGTACTTC. This translates into CASSLASSYEQYF.

V usage is TRBV9 and J usage is TRBJ1-6, with D possibly matching TRBD1 (6 bases). The CDR3 runs to 16 residues. V lost 0 bases to trimming and J lost 7 bases, with 14 bases between them. The germline V gene has CDR1 SGDLS and CDR2 YYNGEE. This chain's CDR3 is CASSVDPGVVNSPLHF. As DNA, the CDR3 is TGTGCCAGCAGCGTAGATCCAGGGGTGGTAAATTCACCCCTCCACTTT.

This rearrangement joins TRBV7-9 to TRBJ2-3, with D possibly called TRBD1 or TRBD2 (5 bases each). V shed 11 bases and J shed 4 bases, with 13 bases lying between them. Germline-derived CDR1 and CDR2 are SEHNR and FQNEAQ (reference sequence). This CDR3 contains 12 residues. CDR3 protein: CAVGERADTQYF. In nucleotides, the CDR3 is TGTGCCGTGGGGGAACGGGCAGATACGCAGTATTTT.

The V gene is TRBV7-8, the J gene TRBJ1-2; TRBD1 matches at 7 bases. The CDR3 spans 16 residues. CDR1 is SGHVS, CDR2 FQNEAQ, per germline. V lost 1 base and J lost 5; bases outside the gene matches: 10. CDR3 in amino acids: CASSLEVTGELYGYTF. The CDR3 bases are TGTGCCAGCAGCTTAGAGGTCACAGGGGAGTTATATGGCTACACCTTC.

The genes are TRBV5-1 and TRBJ1-2; D is perhaps TRBD1 (5 bases). The CDR3 extends over 13 amino acids. Germline CDR1 reads SGHRS; CDR2 reads YFSETQ. Deletions cut 6 bases from V and 6 bases from J, with 15 bases between. The CDR3 sequence is CASTKEGVDGYTF. The CDR3 coding sequence is TGCGCCAGCACCAAGGAAGGGGTAGATGGCTACACCTTC.

This clone was observed a single time. V is TRBV6-5 and J is TRBJ1-2; tentative D call: TRBD1 (5 bases). The germline V and J ends were trimmed by 4 bases and 4 bases, with 16 bases remaining between them. CDR1 is MNHEY and CDR2 is SVGAGI in the germline V gene. The CDR3 totals 15 residues. The CDR3 reads CASSLSGQGGYGYTF. Written as DNA, the CDR3 is TGTGCCAGCAGTTTATCGGGGCAAGGCGGCTATGGCTACACCTTC.

The chain carries TRBV28 and TRBJ1-2; D unresolved. The CDR3 loop spans 12 amino acids. Trimming removed 6 bases from V and 4 bases from J, with 9 bases in between. Per the germline V gene, CDR1 is MDHEN and CDR2 is SYDVKM. DNA for the CDR3: TGTGCCAGCAGCCCACTAACCTATGGCTACACCTTC. Its translation is CASSPLTYGYTF.

The chain combines TRBV6-4 with TRBJ2-7; 10 positions agree with TRBD1. Germline-derived CDR1 and CDR2 are MRHNA and SNTAGT. The CDR3 is 15 amino acids. The trim removed 2 bases at V and 5 bases at J, leaving 6 bases unmatched. CDR3 protein: CASSDPGQGSNEQYF. The CDR3 nucleotides read TGTGCCAGCAGTGACCCGGGACAGGGGAGCAACGAGCAGTACTTC.

The rearrangement links TRBV19 to TRBJ1-4; D uncertain. V gave up 6 bases and J gave up 0 bases, with 14 bases separating them. The CDR3 consists of 16 residues. Germline V gene sequence: CDR1 LNHDA, CDR2 SQIVND (reference sequence). CDR3 bases: TGTGCCAGTAGGATAAGGATATCTGCAACTAATGAAAAACTGTTTTTT. Encoded protein: CASRIRISATNEKLFF. Supplemented by reference TRBV19 and TRBJ1-4, the full variable domain reads DGGITQSPKYLFRKEGQNVTLSCEQNLNHDAMYWYRQDPGQGLRLIYYSQIVNDFQKGDIAEGYSVSREKKESFPLTVTSAQKNPTAFYLCASRIRISATNEKLFFGSGTQLSVL.

This sequence joins TRBV19 and TRBJ2-1, with D perhaps TRBD1 or TRBD2 (7 bases each). This CDR3 spans 13 amino acids. Germline V gives CDR1 LNHDA, CDR2 SQIVND (reference sequence). Trimming shortened V by 0 bases and J by 11 bases, and 11 bases separated the two germline ends. The CDR3 loop reads CASSIEGRGQQFF. CDR3 bases: TGTGCCAGTAGTATAGAGGGGAGGGGGCAGCAGTTCTTC.

The chain is built from TRBV5-1 and TRBJ2-5; D possibly corresponds to TRBD1 (5 bases). The J call may be mistaken, given a closer DNA end match to TRBJ2-7. The CDR3 spans 12 residues. CDR1 SGHRS and CDR2 YFSETQ come from the germline V gene. The CDR3 DNA is TGCGCCAGCAGCTTGAACAGGAACGAGCAGTACTTC. This sequence encodes CASSLNRNEQYF.

This clone was observed once. The V call is TRBV5-6, the J call TRBJ2-5; no clear D. V shed 2 bases and J shed 5 bases, with 19 bases lying between them. The CDR3 totals 16 residues. Germline CDR1 is SGHDT and CDR2 is YYEEEE. CDR3 nucleotides: TGTGCCAGCAGCTTACCCCCTCGACCATCCGGGGAGACCCAGTACTTC. Residues: CASSLPPRPSGETQYF.

Concerning this clone: Distinct nucleotide sequences in the sample also encode this CDR3. The V call is TRBV29-1, the J call TRBJ2-2; D tentatively fits TRBD1 or TRBD2 (6 bases each). This CDR3 region has 16 residues. Germline V CDR1 and CDR2: SQVTM, ANQGSEA. V was pared by 6 bases and J by 4 bases, with 21 bases between. CDR3 coding DNA: TGCAGCGTCGACACGGGTGTGGGGGGCGGCACCGGGGAGCTGTTTTTT. This encodes CSVDTGVGGGTGELFF.